The rows below give T cell receptor beta chains drawn from one sample of a study of T cell repertoires in cytomegalovirus infection. TCRdb re-derived calls from the reads in MiXCR, one entry per CDR3 protein. The repertoire holds 830,000 or so distinct CDR3 sequences, about 30% seen once, with over 10% in the top ten. Their antigens remain unidentified. Sequenced material: cultured CD8+ T cells from PBMCs, taken from culture after CMV antigen stimulation. Receptor source: a human donor in good health (CMV status not recorded). Some clones in this sample may be carry-over from other donors' samples. CDR3s include the opening cysteine and the closing phenylalanine or tryptophan. The D gene is left open where the match is weak. A row's size may be missing; if present it is once, few, many or a size class.

V: TRBV7-9; D: TRBD1; size: many; J: TRBJ1-1; CDR3: CASSFYRGPDTEAFF; DNA: TGTGCCAGCAGTTTTTACAGGGGGCCAGACACTGAAGCTTTCTTT
V: TRBV7-8; D: TRBD1; size: many; J: TRBJ2-7; CDR3: CASSTLRDRTYEQYF; DNA: TGTGCCAGCAGCACCCTCCGGGACAGGACCTACGAGCAGTACTTC
V: TRBV20-1; D: TRBD1; size: -; J: TRBJ1-5; CDR3: CSARDRGQAQPQHF; DNA: TGCAGTGCTAGAGACAGGGGGCAAGCCCAGCCCCAGCATTTT
V: TRBV27; D: -; size: few; J: TRBJ1-5; CDR3: CASSLTYSNQPQHF; DNA: TGTGCCAGCAGTTTGACCTATAGCAATCAGCCCCAGCATTTT
V: TRBV7-9; D: TRBD1; size: -; J: TRBJ2-2; CDR3: CASSSPGQGDLPRANTGELFF; DNA: TGTGCCAGCAGCTCCCCGGGACAGGGGGACTTACCGCGCGCGAACACCGGGGAGCTGTTTTTT
V: TRBV20-1; D: -; size: -; J: TRBJ2-1; CDR3: CSAPRDFYNEQFF; DNA: TGCAGTGCTCCTCGGGATTTCTACAATGAGCAGTTCTTC
V: TRBV3-1; D: -; size: few; J: TRBJ1-6; CDR3: CASSQATLPNSPLHF; DNA: TGTGCCAGCAGCCAAGCTACTCTCCCAAATTCACCCCTCCACTTT
V: TRBV12-3/TRBV12-4; D: -; size: once; J: TRBJ1-1; CDR3: CATLGGFEAFF; DNA: TGTGCCACCCTAGGGGGATTTGAAGCTTTCTTT
V: TRBV24-1; D: -; size: few; J: TRBJ2-3; CDR3: CATEETDTQYF; DNA: TGTGCCACCGAGGAGACAGATACGCAGTATTTT
V: TRBV9; D: TRBD1; size: -; J: TRBJ2-7; CDR3: CASSGDRGSYEQYF; DNA: TGTGCCAGCAGCGGTGACAGGGGCTCCTACGAGCAGTACTTC
V: TRBV19; D: -; size: few; J: TRBJ2-7; CDR3: CASSTPTGTYEQYF; DNA: TGTGCCAGTAGTACCCCCACAGGGACCTACGAGCAGTACTTC